The present T cell receptor beta chain was sequenced within a study of response to subunit inactivated influenza vaccine (dated by TCRdb to between 2018 and 2020). A note on the overall study: Deep quantitative T cell receptor repertoire profiling was used in the study to track responses to a trivalent subunit inactivated influenza vaccine. Results the study describes overall, beyond this receptor: The authors proposed that each seasonal influenza vaccination may bring in only a limited number of new T cells.

Library preparation was by RT-PCR. Reads for this sample came from an Illumina HiSeq 2500. TCRdb reprocessing: public reads trimmed at Q25 with fastp, clones called with MiXCR, in-frame beta chains kept. A single entry per CDR3 protein holds the most common genes and DNA from its merged rows. This sample holds about 800,000 distinct CDR3 sequences; 20% to 25% were observed only once. The ten largest account for 10% of the sample. Reading the germline V gene gives CDR1 KGHSH and CDR2 LQKENI. V lost 6 bases and J lost 3 bases; the stretch between them is 18 bases long. Inclusive of the bounding cysteine and phenylalanine, the CDR3 is 15 residues long. Only the CDR3 DNA stays, 45 bases, in frame from base 1. Of note for this clonotype: Its antigen remains unidentified. No much larger clone is present one base from it, and per-base qualities are unavailable.

The chain couples TRBV18 to TRBJ2-7; D gene: possibly TRBD1, on 5 matching bases. The material was PBMCs from blood, obtained roughly 5 days after vaccination. The source of this sequence is a middle-aged man who received an inactivated influenza vaccine. Donor details come from another sample of the same person, matched by shared clones. The CDR3 in this case is CASSPDRQILYEQYF. The nucleotide sequence is given as TGTGCCAGCTCCCCCGACAGACAAATTCTCTACGAGCAGTACTTC.